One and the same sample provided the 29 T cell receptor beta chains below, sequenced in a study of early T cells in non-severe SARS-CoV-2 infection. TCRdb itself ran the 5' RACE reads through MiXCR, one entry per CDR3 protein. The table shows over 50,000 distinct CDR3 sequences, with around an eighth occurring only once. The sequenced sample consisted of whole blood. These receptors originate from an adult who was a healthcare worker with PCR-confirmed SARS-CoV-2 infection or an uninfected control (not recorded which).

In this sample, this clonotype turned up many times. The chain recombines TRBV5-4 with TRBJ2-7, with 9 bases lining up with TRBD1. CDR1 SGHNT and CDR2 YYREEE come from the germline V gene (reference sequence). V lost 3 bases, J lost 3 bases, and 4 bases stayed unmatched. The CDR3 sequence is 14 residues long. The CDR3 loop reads CASSSTGGGYEQYF. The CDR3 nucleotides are TGTGCCAGCAGCTCTACAGGGGGCGGCTACGAGCAGTACTTC.

The CDR3 sequence is CASSLGQQYGYTF. Here the CDR3 DNA reads TGTGCCAGCAGTTTAGGACAGCAATATGGCTACACCTTC. The rearrangement uses TRBV12-3 or TRBV12-4 and TRBJ1-2; possible D gene TRBD1, 5 bases. V lost 1 base and J lost 5, with 8 bases in between. There are 13 residues in the CDR3.

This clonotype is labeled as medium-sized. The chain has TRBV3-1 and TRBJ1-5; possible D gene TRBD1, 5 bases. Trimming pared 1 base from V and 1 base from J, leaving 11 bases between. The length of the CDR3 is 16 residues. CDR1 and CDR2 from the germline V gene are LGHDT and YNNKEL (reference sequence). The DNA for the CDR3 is TGTGCCAGCAGCCAAGGTAGCCAGGGAAGCAATCAGCCCCAGCATTTT. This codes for CASSQGSQGSNQPQHF.

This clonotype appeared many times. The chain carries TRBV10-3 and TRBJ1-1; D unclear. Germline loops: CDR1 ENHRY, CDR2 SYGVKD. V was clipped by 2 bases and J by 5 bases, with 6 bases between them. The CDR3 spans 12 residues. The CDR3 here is CAISEPRTEAFF. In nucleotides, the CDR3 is TGTGCCATCAGTGAGCCCAGAACTGAAGCTTTCTTT.

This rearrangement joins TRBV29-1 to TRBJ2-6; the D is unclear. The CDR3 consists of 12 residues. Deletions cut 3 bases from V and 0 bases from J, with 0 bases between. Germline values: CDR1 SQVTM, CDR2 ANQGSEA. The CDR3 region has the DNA TGCAGCGTTGACTCTGGGGCCAACGTCCTGACTTTC. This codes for CSVDSGANVLTF.

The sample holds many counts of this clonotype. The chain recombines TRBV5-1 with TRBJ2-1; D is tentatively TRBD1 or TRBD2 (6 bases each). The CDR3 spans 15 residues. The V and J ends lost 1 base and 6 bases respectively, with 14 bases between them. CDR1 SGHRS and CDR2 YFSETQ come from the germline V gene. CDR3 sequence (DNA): TGCGCCAGCAGCTTGCTCTCGGGGGCCGCCAATGAGCAGTTCTTC. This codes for CASSLLSGAANEQFF.

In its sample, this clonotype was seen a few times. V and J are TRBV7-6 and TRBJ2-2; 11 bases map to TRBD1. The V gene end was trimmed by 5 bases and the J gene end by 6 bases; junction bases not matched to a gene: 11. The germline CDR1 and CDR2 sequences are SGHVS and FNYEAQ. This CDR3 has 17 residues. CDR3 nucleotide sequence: TGTGCCAGCAGCCTGGGGGACAGGGGGTTTTCTTCCGGGGAGCTGTTTTTT. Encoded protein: CASSLGDRGFSSGELFF.

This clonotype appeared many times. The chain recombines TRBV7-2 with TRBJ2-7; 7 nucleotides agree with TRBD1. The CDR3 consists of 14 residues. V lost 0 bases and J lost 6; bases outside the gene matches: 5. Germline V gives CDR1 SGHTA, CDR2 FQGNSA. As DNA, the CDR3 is TGTGCCAGCAGCTTAGCGGAGACAGGGACCGAGCAGTACTTC. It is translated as CASSLAETGTEQYF.

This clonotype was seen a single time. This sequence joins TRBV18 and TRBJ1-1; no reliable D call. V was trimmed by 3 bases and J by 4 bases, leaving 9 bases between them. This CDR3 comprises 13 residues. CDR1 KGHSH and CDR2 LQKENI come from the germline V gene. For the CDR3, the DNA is TGTGCCAGCTCACCCGGACTAGGCACTGAAGCTTTCTTT. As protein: CASSPGLGTEAFF.

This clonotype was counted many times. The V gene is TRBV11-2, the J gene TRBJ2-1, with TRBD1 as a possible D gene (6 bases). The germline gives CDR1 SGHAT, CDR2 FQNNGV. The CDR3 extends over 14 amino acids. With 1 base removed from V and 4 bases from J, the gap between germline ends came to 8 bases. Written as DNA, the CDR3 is TGTGCCAGCAGCTTAGCGGGGACATACAATGAGCAGTTCTTC. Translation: CASSLAGTYNEQFF.

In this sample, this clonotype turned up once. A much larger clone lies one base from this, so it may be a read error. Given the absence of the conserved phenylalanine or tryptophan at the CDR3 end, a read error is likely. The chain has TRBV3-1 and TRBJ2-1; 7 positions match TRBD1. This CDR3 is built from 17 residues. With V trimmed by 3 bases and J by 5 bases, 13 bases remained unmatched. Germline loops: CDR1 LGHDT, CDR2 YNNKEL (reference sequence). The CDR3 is CASSQSQGDMRNNEQFI. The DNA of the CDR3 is TGTGCCAGCAGCCAGAGTCAGGGGGATATGCGAAACAATGAGCAGTTCATC.

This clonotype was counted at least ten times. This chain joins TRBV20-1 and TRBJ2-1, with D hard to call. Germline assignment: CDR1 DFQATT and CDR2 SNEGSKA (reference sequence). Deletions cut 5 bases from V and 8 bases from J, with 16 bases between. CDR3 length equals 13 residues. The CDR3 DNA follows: TGCAGTGCTCATCGGAGCGTGGGCGATGAGCAGTTCTTC. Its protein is CSAHRSVGDEQFF.

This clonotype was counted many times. CDR3 sequence: CSVGGEDLAYGYTF. CDR3 in DNA: TGCAGCGTTGGAGGAGAGGACTTGGCCTATGGCTACACCTTC. This chain connects TRBV29-1 to TRBJ1-2; D is ambiguous. Trimming pared 4 bases from V and 4 bases from J, leaving 16 bases between. The CDR3 is 14 residues long. The germline CDR1 and CDR2 sequences are SQVTM and ANQGSEA.

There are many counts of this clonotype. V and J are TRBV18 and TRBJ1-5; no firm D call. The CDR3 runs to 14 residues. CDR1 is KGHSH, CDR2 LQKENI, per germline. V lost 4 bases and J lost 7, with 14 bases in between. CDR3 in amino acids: CASSLIRVSQPQHF. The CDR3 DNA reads TGTGCCAGCTCACTGATTCGGGTCTCCCAGCCCCAGCATTTT.

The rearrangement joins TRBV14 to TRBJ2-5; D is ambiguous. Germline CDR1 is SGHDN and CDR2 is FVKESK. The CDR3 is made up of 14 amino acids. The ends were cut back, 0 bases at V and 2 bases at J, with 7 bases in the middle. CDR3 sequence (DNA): TGTGCCAGCAGCCAAGATCTCGGTCAAGAGACCCAGTACTTC. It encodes CASSQDLGQETQYF.

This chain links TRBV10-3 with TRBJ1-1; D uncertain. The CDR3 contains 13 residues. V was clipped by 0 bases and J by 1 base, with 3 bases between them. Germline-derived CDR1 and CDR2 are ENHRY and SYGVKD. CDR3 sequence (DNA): TGTGCCATCAGTGAGTCGGAGAACACTGAAGCTTTCTTT. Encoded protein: CAISESENTEAFF.

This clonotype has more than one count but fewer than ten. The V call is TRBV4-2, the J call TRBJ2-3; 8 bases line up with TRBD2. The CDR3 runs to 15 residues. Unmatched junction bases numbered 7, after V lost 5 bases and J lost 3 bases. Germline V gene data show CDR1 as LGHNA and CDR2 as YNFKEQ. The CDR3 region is CASSVARGGTDTQYF. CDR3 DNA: TGTGCCAGCAGCGTCGCCCGGGGGGGGACAGATACGCAGTATTTT.

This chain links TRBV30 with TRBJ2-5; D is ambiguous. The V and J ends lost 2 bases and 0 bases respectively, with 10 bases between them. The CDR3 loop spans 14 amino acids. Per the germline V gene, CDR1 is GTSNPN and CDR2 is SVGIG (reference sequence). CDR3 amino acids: CAWSHLGYQETQYF. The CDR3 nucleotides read TGTGCCTGGAGTCACCTAGGGTACCAAGAGACCCAGTACTTC. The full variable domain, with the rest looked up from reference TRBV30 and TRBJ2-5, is SQTIHQWPATLVQPVGSPLSLECTVEGTSNPNLYWYRQAAGRGLQLLFYSVGIGQISSEVPQNLSASRPQDRQFILSSKKLLLSDSGFYLCAWSHLGYQETQYFGPGTRLLVL.

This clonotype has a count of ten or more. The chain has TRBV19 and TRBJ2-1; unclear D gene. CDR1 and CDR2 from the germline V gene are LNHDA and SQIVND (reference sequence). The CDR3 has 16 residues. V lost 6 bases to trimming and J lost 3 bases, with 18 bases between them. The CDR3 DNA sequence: TGTGCCAGTAGCGACCCCAGAGACTTCAACTACAATGAGCAGTTCTTC. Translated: CASSDPRDFNYNEQFF.

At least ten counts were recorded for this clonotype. CDR3 sequence reads: CSANRQGMNTEAFF. In DNA form, the CDR3 reads TGCAGTGCTAACCGACAGGGGATGAACACTGAAGCTTTCTTT. The rearrangement joins TRBV20-1 to TRBJ1-1, with 8 bases matching TRBD1. The CDR3 is 14 amino acids. From germline, CDR1 is DFQATT and CDR2 SNEGSKA (reference sequence). After removal of 4 bases from V and 0 bases from J, the junction contained 4 bases not matched to a gene.

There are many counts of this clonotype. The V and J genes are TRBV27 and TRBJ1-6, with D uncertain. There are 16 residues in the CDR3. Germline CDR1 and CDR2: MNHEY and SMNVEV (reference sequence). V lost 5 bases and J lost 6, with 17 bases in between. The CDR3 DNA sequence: TGTGCCAGCAGTCCCACCCTTGCGGCGGCTAATTCACCCCTCCACTTT. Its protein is CASSPTLAAANSPLHF.

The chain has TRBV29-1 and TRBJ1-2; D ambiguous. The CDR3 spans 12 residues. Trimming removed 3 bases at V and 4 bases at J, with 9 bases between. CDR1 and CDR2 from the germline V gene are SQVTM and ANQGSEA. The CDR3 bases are TGCAGCGTTGAGGAGATAAGCTATGGCTACACCTTC. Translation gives CSVEEISYGYTF.

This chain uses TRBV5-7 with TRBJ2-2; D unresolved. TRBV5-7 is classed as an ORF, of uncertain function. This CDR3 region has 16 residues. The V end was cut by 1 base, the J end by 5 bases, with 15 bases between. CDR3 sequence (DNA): TGTGCCAGCAGCTTGCTCCCTCAGGAAGTGACCGGGGAGCTGTTTTTT. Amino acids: CASSLLPQEVTGELFF.

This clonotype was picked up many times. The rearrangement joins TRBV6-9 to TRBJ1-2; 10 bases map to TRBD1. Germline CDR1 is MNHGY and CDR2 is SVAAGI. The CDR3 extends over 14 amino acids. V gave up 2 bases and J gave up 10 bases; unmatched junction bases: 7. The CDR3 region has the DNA TGTGCCAGCAGTTATCGCCGGGACAGGGGCGTCTACACCTTC. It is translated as CASSYRRDRGVYTF.

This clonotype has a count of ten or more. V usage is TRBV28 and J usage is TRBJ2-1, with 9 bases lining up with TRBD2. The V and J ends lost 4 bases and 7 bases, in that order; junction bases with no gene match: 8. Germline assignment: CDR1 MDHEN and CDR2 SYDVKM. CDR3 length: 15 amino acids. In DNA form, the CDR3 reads TGTGCCAGCAGTTCCTTTAGCGGGGGCTCTAATGAGCAGTTCTTC. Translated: CASSSFSGGSNEQFF.

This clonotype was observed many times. CDR3 coding DNA: TGTGCCAGCAGCTTAAAGCCCAGGGGCACGAACACTGAAGCTTTCTTT. Protein product: CASSLKPRGTNTEAFF. The V call is TRBV7-3, the J call TRBJ1-1; TRBD1 is a possible D gene (6 bases). Trimming removed 1 base from V and 1 base from J, with 13 bases in between. Germline-derived CDR1 and CDR2 are SGHTA and FQGTGA. The CDR3 is made up of 16 amino acids.

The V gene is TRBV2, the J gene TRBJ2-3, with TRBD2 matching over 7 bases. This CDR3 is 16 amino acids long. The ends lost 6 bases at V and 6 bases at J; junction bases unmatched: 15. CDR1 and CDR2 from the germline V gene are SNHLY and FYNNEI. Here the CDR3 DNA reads TGTGCCAGCAGCCCTCAGACTAGCTCAGGAGGGGATACGCAGTATTTT. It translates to CASSPQTSSGGDTQYF.

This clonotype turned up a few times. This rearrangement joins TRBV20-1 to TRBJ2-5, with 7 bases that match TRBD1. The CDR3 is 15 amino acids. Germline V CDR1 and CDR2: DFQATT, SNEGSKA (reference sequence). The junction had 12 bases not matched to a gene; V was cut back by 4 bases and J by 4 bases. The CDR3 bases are TGCAGTGCTAAACACAGGGGAAGTTGGAGAGAGACCCAGTACTTC. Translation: CSAKHRGSWRETQYF.

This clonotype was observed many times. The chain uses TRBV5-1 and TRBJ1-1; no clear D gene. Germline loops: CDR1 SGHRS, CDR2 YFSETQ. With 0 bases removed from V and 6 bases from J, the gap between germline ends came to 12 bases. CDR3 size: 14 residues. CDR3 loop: CASSLATWGAEAFF. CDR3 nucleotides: TGCGCCAGCAGCTTGGCCACCTGGGGTGCTGAAGCTTTCTTT.